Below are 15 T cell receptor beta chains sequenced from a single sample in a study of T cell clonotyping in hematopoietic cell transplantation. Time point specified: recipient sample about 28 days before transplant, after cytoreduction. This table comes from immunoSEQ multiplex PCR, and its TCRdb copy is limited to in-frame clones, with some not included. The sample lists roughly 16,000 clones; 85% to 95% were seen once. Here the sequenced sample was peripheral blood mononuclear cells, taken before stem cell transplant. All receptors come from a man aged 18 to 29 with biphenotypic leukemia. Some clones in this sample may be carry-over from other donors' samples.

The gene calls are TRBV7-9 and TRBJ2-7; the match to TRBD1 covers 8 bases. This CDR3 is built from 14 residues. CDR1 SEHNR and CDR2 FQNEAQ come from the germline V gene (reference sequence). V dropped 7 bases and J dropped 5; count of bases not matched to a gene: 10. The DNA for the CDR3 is TGTGCCAGCAACGAGAGGGGACAGGACGACGAGCAGTACTTC. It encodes CASNERGQDDEQYF.

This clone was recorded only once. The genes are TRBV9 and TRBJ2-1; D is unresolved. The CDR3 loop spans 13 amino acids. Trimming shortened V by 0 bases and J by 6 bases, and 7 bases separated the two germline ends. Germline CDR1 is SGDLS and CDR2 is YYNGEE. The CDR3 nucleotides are TGTGCCAGCAGCGTAGGTGGGTTCAATGAGCAGTTCTTC. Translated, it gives CASSVGGFNEQFF. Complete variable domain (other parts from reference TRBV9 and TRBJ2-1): DSGVTQTPKHLITATGQRVTLRCSPRSGDLSVYWYQQSLDQGLQFLIQYYNGEERAKGNILERFSAQQFPDLHSELNLSSLELGDSALYFCASSVGGFNEQFFGPGTRLTVL.

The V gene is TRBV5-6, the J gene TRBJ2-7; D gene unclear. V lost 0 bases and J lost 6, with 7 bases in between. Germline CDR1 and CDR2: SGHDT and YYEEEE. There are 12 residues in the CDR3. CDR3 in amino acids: CASSLVAGEQYF. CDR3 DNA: TGTGCCAGCAGCTTGGTGGCTGGCGAGCAGTACTTC.

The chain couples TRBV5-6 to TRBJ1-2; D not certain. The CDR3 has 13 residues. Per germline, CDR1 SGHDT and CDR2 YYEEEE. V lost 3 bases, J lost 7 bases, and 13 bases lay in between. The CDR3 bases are TGTGCCAGCAGCTGGCAGAAAGTTGGTGGCTACACCTTC. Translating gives CASSWQKVGGYTF.

The CDR3 region has the DNA TGTGCCAGCAGTCAGGACAAAACCTACGAGCAGTACTTC. Protein sequence: CASSQDKTYEQYF. The gene calls are TRBV6-5 and TRBJ2-7, with D possibly TRBD1 on 5 matching bases. This CDR3 has 13 residues. V was trimmed by 5 bases and J by 2 bases, leaving 10 bases between them. Looked up from germline, CDR1 is MNHEY and CDR2 is SVGAGI.

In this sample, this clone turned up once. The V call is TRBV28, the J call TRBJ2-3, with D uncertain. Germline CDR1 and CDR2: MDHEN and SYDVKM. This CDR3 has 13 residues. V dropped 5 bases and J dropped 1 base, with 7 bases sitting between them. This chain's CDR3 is CASSPYRTDTQYF. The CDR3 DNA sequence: TGTGCCAGCAGTCCCTACCGCACAGATACGCAGTATTTT. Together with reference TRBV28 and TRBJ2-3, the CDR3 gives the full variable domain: DVKVTQSSRYLVKRTGEKVFLECVQDMDHENMFWYRQDPGLGLRLIYFSYDVKMKEKGDIPEGYSVSREKKERFSLILESASTNQTSMYLCASSPYRTDTQYFGPGTRLTVL.

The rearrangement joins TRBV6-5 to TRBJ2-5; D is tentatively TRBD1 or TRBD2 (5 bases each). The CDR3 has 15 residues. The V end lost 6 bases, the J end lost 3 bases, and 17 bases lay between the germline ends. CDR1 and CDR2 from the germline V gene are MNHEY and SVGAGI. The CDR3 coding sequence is TGTGCCAGCAGAGCTAGGCTCCTGGGGGAAGAGACCCAGTACTTC. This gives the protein CASRARLLGEETQYF.

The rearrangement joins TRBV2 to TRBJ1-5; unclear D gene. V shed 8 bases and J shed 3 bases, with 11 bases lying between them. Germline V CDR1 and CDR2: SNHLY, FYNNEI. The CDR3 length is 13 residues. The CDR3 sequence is CASEERDNQPQHF. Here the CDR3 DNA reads TGTGCCAGCGAGGAGCGCGACAATCAGCCCCAGCATTTT.

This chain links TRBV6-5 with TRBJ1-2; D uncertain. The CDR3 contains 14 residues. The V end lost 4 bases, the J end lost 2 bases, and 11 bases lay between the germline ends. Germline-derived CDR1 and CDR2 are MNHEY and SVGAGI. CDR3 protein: CASSSVSGNYGYTF. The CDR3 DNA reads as TGTGCCAGCAGTTCCGTGTCGGGCAACTATGGCTACACCTTC.

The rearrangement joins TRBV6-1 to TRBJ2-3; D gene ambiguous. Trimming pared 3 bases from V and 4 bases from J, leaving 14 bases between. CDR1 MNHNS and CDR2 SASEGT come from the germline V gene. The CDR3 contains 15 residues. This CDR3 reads CASSESVFIPDTQYF. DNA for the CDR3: TGTGCCAGCAGTGAGTCAGTCTTTATCCCAGATACGCAGTATTTT.

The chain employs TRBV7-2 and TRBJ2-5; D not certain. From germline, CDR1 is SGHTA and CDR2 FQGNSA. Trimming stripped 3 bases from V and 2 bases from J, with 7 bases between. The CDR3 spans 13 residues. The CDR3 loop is CASSFGVQETQYF. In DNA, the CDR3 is TGTGCCAGCAGCTTCGGCGTTCAAGAGACCCAGTACTTC. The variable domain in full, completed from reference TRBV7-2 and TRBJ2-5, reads GAGVSQSPSNKVTEKGKDVELRCDPISGHTALYWYRQSLGQGLEFLIYFQGNSAPDKSGLPSDRFSAERTGGSVSTLTIQRTQQEDSAVYLCASSFGVQETQYFGPGTRLLVL.

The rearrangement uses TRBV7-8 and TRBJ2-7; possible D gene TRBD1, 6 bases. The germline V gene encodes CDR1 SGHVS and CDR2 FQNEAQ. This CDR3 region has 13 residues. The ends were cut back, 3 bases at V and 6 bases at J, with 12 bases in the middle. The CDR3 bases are TGTGCCAGCAGCTTGGGGGCAAGTACCGAGCAGTACTTC. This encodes CASSLGASTEQYF.

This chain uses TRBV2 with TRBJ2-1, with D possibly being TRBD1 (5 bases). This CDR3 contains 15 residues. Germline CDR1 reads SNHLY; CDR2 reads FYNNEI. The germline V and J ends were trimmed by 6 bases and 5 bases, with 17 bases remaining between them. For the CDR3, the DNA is TGTGCCAGCAGAGGCAGGGCCGTTTCGAACAATGAGCAGTTCTTC. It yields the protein CASRGRAVSNNEQFF. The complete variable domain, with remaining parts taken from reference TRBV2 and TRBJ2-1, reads EPEVTQTPSHQVTQMGQEVILRCVPISNHLYFYWYRQILGQKVEFLVSFYNNEISEKSEIFDDQFSVERPDGSNFTLKIRSTKLEDSAMYFCASRGRAVSNNEQFFGPGTRLTVL.

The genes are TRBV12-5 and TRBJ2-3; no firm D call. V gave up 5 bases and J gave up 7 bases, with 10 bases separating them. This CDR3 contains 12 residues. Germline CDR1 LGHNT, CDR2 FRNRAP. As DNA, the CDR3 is TGTGCTAGTGGTCCGGCCTCGCATACGCAGTATTTT. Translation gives CASGPASHTQYF.

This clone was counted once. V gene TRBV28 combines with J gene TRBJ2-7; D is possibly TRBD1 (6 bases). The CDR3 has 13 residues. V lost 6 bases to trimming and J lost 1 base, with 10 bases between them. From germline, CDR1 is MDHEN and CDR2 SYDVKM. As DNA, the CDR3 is TGTGCCAGCAGATATCAGGGGTCCTACGAGCAGTACTTC. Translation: CASRYQGSYEQYF.